This T cell receptor (beta chain) was profiled in a study of beta chain features in type 1 diabetes. Study-level findings and limits: A closer apparent resemblance between naive, central memory and Treg TCRB repertoires was seen in patients than in healthy donors. High TCR expression in some cells could lead to their over-representation in cDNA sequencing. In every one of the four CD4+ subsets, TCRB CDR3s were moderately but significantly shorter in Type 1 diabetes patients.

This clone was found a few times. No antigen is known for it. The germline V and J ends were trimmed by 0 bases and 0 bases, with 4 bases remaining between them. Germline CDR1 is SGHRS and CDR2 is YFSETQ. The CDR3 spans 13 residues. CD45RO/CCR7/CD25/CD127/CD95/CD27 separated CD4+ naive, central memory, regulatory and stem cell-like memory cells by sorting. In all sorted populations, purity surpassed 98%. Isolated RNA was reverse transcribed in full, so expressed TCRB transcripts were sequenced. Assay used: immunoSEQ multiplex PCR; TCRdb lists only in-frame clones, some missing. The sample consists of 250,000 or so clones, about 20% of them appearing once.

The chain combines TRBV5-1 with TRBJ2-7; D remains ambiguous. The sample taken for sequencing was naive CD4+ T cells from blood. The receptor was derived from a woman aged 40 to 49 with type 1 diabetes. CDR3: CASSLGSSYEQYF. The CDR3 DNA reads as TGCGCCAGCAGCTTGGGGAGCTCCTACGAGCAGTACTTC.